This T cell receptor beta chain was sequenced during a study of OX40 agonist ivuxolimab in advanced cancers. Germline V CDR1 and CDR2: MNHEY, SMNVEV (reference sequence). V lost 5 bases and J lost 2, with 10 bases in between. The CDR3 consists of 13 residues. Sequenced by immunoSEQ multiplex PCR; TCRdb stores in-frame clones only, minus some. This sample yields over 45,000 clones, of which 80% to 90% are seen a single time; 31% belongs to the top ten. This clone has only a few counts. The sample carries other DNA sequences with the same CDR3. The clonotype originates from an adult with an advanced solid tumor such as melanoma, head and neck, liver or kidney cancer. The chain employs TRBV27 and TRBJ2-7; the D call may be TRBD1 or TRBD2 (5 bases each). The material was CD4+ or CD8+ T cells sorted from blood, obtained in a trial of the OX40 agonist ivuxolimab. CDR3 nucleotide sequence: TGTGCCAGCAGTCCCGGGACCGCCTACGAGCAGTACTTC. Translation: CASSPGTAYEQYF.